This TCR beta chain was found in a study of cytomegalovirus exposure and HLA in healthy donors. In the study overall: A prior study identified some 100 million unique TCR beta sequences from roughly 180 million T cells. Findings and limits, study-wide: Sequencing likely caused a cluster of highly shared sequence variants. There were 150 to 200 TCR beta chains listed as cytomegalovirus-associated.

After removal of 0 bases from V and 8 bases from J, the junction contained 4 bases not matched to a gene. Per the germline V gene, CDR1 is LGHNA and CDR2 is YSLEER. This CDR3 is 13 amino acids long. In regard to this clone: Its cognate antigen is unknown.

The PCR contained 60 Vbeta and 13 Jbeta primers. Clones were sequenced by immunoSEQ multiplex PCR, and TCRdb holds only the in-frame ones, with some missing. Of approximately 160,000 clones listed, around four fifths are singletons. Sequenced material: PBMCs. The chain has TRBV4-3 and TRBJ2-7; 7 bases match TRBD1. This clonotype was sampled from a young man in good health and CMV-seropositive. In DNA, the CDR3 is TGCGCCAGCAGCCAAGATTACAGGGGCCAGCAGTACTTC. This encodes CASSQDYRGQQYF.